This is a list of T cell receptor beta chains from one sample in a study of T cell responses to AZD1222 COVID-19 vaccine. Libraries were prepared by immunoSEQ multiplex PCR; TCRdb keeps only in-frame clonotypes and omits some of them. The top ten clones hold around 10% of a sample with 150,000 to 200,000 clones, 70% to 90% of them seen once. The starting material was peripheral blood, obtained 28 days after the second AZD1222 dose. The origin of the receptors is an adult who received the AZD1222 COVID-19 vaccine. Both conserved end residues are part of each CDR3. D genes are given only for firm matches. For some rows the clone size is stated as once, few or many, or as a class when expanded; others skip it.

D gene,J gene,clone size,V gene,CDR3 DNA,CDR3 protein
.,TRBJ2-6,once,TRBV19,TGTGCCAGTAGTCCCGTCGCCTCTGGGGCCAACGTCCTGACTTTC,CASSPVASGANVLTF
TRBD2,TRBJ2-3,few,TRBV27,TGTGCCAGCAACCTAGCGGGGGCCCCTCCCACAGATACGCAGTATTTT,CASNLAGAPPTDTQYF
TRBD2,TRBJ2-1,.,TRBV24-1,TGTGCCACCAGTGACTTGAGCGGGGGGACTCGGAATGAGCAGTTCTTC,CATSDLSGGTRNEQFF
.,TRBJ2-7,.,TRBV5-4,TGTGCCAGCACCTCACGAACGGGGTACGAGCAGTACTTC,CASTSRTGYEQYF
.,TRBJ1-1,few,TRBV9,TGTGCCAGCAGCGTAGTACCAGGGAACACTGAAGCTTTCTTT,CASSVVPGNTEAFF
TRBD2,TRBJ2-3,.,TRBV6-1,TGTGCCAGCAGTGAGGGACTAGCAACAGATACGCAGTATTTT,CASSEGLATDTQYF
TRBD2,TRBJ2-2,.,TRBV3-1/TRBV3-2,TGTGCCAGCAGCCGTAGACTAGCGGGGACGAACACCGGGGAGCTGTTTTTT,CASSRRLAGTNTGELFF
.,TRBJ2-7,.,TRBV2,TGTGCCAGCACCGCCGGGACGGTGTCCTACGAGCAGTACTTC,CASTAGTVSYEQYF
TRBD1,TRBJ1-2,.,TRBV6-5,TGTGCCAGCAGGGAGACAGGGCGGGACTACACCTTC,CASRETGRDYTF
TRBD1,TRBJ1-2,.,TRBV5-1,TGCGCCAGCAGCCCACAGGGGCCGGATGGCTACACCTTC,CASSPQGPDGYTF
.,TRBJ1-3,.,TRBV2,TGTGCCAGCAGAAAACAGGGAATCGGAAACACCATATATTTT,CASRKQGIGNTIYF
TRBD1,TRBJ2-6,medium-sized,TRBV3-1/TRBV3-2,TGTGCCAGCAGCCAAGGGACAGGCTCTGGGGCCAACGTCCTGACTTTC,CASSQGTGSGANVLTF
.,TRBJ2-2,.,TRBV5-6,TGTGCCAGCAGCTTTTCGAGCGGCGGGGAGCTGTTTTTT,CASSFSSGGELFF